This T cell receptor (beta chain) comes out of a study of a mutant IDH1 vaccine in newly diagnosed glioma. Overall study: Visit V12 happened at week 35; visit V13 happened at week 47.

The time point is: week 47, end of study. Every vaccine dose comprised 300 ug of mutant IDH1 20-mer peptide plus topical imiquimod. A remark on this clone: Antigen specificity is unknown.

This table comes from immunoSEQ multiplex PCR, and its TCRdb copy is limited to in-frame clones, with some not included. The sample includes tens of thousands of clones, 65% of them seen just once. V lost 5 bases, J lost 5 bases, and 9 bases lay in between. CDR3 size: 13 residues. Per the germline V gene, CDR1 is MNHNS and CDR2 is SASEGT. The chain combines TRBV6-1 with TRBJ2-2, with D perhaps TRBD1 (5 bases). The input for sequencing was peripheral blood mononuclear cells (PBMCs), taken from a glioma patient whose treatment included an IDH1 peptide vaccine. This receptor was obtained from a man aged 40-50 years with glioma. Some clones in this sample may be carry-over from other donors' samples. The CDR3 spells CASSTQGTGELFF. The CDR3 DNA is TGTGCCAGCAGTACCCAGGGTACCGGGGAGCTGTTTTTT.